What follows is one T cell receptor beta chain and its context. As handled by the study authors: Researchers report that nucleated cell counts were estimated from reference gene primer amplification. Using immunoSEQ multiplex PCR, the repertoire was profiled, and TCRdb retains in-frame clones only, with some absent. Clonal size and the V and J genes are those of that table, whereas D and trimming came from the DNA. The repertoire has about 300,000 clones, 85% to 90% of them found once; the top ten carry over 1%. The CDR3 contains 16 residues. V lost 0 bases, J lost 6 bases, and 5 bases stayed unmatched. Germline V gene lookup returns CDR1 SNHLY and CDR2 FYNNEI. This record belongs to a study of blood T cell repertoires in COVID-19. The wider study: Sites in the United States, Italy and Spain provided acute and convalescent COVID-19 samples. Sources were T cells, B-cell-depleted T cells, or PBMCs; the material itself was cDNA or gDNA.

The sequenced sample consisted of peripheral blood. The clonotype comes from a man between 65 and 85 years old with acute or convalescent COVID-19. The gene calls are TRBV2 and TRBJ2-2; 9 positions match TRBD2. As DNA, the CDR3 is TGTGCCAGCAGTGAAGCTCGGCTAGCGGGGTCCGGGGAGCTGTTTTTT. The encoded protein is CASSEARLAGSGELFF.